These 23 T cell receptor beta chains were sequenced from one sample in a study of T cell repertoires in cytomegalovirus infection. MiXCR, applied by TCRdb to the reads, yields one record per CDR3 protein. Of some 440,000 distinct CDR3 sequences in the sample, approximately 31% are singletons; the top ten hold approximately 14%. The sequencing sample was made of PBMCs. All receptors derive from a human donor in good health (CMV status not recorded). Some clones in this sample may be carry-over from other donors' samples.

This clonotype has just a few counts. The genes are TRBV4-3 and TRBJ2-7; TRBD2 might be the D (5 bases). V was pared by 1 base and J by 4 bases, with 11 bases between. This CDR3 has 14 amino acids. Germline loops: CDR1 LGHNA, CDR2 YSLEER. CDR3 protein: CASSQVTGSYEQYF. CDR3 DNA sequence: TGCGCCAGCAGCCAAGTAACGGGGTCTTACGAGCAGTACTTC.

Comments on this clonotype: Compared with germline, one end of the junction differs, possibly owing to a read error. CDR3 sequence reads: CARSWGPQGAKNIQYF. CDR3 DNA sequence: TGTGCCCGCAGTTGGGGCCCGCAGGGGGCCAAAAACATTCAGTACTTC. The rearrangement joins TRBV6-2 or TRBV6-3 to TRBJ2-4, with TRBD1 as a possible D gene (6 bases). In germline, CDR1 is MNHEY, CDR2 SVGEGT. The CDR3 totals 16 residues.

Here the CDR3 DNA reads TGTGCCAGCAGACCGAGGGTGGCCGGGGAGCTGTTTTTT. Encoded protein: CASRPRVAGELFF. The chain carries TRBV5-5 and TRBJ2-2; a possible D gene is TRBD2 (5 bases). The CDR3 spans 13 residues. Germline CDR1 SGHKS, CDR2 YYEKEE (reference sequence). V dropped 5 bases and J dropped 6 bases, with 11 bases sitting between them.

This clonotype showed up just a few times. The chain employs TRBV28 and TRBJ1-2; no clear D gene. CDR3 length: 12 residues. V was pared by 5 bases and J by 8 bases, with 12 bases between. The germline CDR1 and CDR2 sequences are MDHEN and SYDVKM. The CDR3 sequence is CASSIPVGGYTF. In DNA form, the CDR3 reads TGTGCCAGCAGTATACCAGTGGGAGGCTACACCTTC.

The gene calls are TRBV20-1 and TRBJ1-1; D is possibly TRBD1 (5 bases). Germline V CDR1 and CDR2: DFQATT, SNEGSKA (reference sequence). This CDR3 contains 15 residues. The V end lost 5 bases, the J end lost 8 bases, and 24 bases lay between the germline ends. CDR3: CSARSYSGTFPEAFF. In DNA form, the CDR3 reads TGCAGTGCTCGCTCTTACTCCGGGACCTTCCCCGAAGCTTTCTTT.

The rearrangement joins TRBV20-1 to TRBJ1-5, with 9 bases identical to TRBD1. The junction had 8 bases not matched to a gene; V was cut back by 7 bases and J by 4 bases. There are 14 residues in the CDR3. The V gene's germline CDR1 is DFQATT and CDR2 SNEGSKA (reference sequence). The CDR3 spells CSGGSDRGNQPQHF. As DNA, the CDR3 is TGCAGTGGTGGAAGCGACAGGGGGAATCAGCCCCAGCATTTT.

Worth noting for this clonotype: One end of the junction fails to match germline, which may point to a read error. The chain employs TRBV7-6 and TRBJ2-5, with D possibly matching TRBD2 (6 bases). The CDR3 is 12 residues long. From germline, CDR1 is SGHVS and CDR2 FNYEAQ. CDR3 DNA: TGTGCCATCAGCTTAGGAGGGGAGACCCAGTACTTC. Encoded protein: CAISLGGETQYF.

Many counts were recorded for this clonotype. This chain joins TRBV11-2 and TRBJ2-1; the D call may be TRBD1 or TRBD2 (5 bases each). CDR3 length: 15 amino acids. Germline CDR1 and CDR2: SGHAT and FQNNGV. The V end lost 4 bases, the J end lost 5 bases, and 15 bases lay between the germline ends. CDR3 region: CASSYGPGTHNEQFF. In DNA form, the CDR3 reads TGTGCCAGCAGCTACGGACCCGGGACCCACAATGAGCAGTTCTTC.

Points on this clonotype: One end of the junction varies from germline; a read error may be responsible. The chain links TRBV7-6 to TRBJ1-1, with TRBD1 as a possible D gene (5 bases). The length of the CDR3 is 14 residues. CDR1 and CDR2 from the germline V gene are SGHVS and FNYEAQ. The CDR3 coding sequence is TGTGCCAGCAGCTTAGGGGGCCGGGGCACTGAAGATTTCTTT. Translation: CASSLGGRGTEDFF.

This clonotype was recorded a few times. The J gene is TRBJ1-1, the V gene TRBV7-9; possible D gene TRBD1, 5 bases. Germline V gene sequence: CDR1 SEHNR, CDR2 FQNEAQ (reference sequence). Trimming left V 4 bases short and J 4 bases short, with 10 bases between. The CDR3 sequence is 13 residues long. The CDR3 DNA follows: TGTGCCAGCAGCTGGGGGGGTTCCACTGAAGCTTTCTTT. Encoded protein: CASSWGGSTEAFF.

The CDR3 loop reads CASSSGMDGTPLHF. The DNA for the CDR3 is TGTGCCAGCAGCTCGGGGATGGACGGGACTCCCCTCCACTTT. The chain combines TRBV28 with TRBJ1-6, with D possibly matching TRBD1 (5 bases). The germline V gene encodes CDR1 MDHEN and CDR2 SYDVKM. The length of the CDR3 is 14 residues. Trimming cost V 6 bases and J 13 bases, with 19 bases left between them.

The gene calls are TRBV6-5 and TRBJ1-5; 7 nucleotides agree with TRBD1. CDR3 size: 18 residues. Per germline, CDR1 MNHEY and CDR2 SVGAGI. The ends lost 4 bases at V and 2 bases at J; junction bases unmatched: 14. Here the CDR3 DNA reads TGTGCCAGCAGTTCCCACCGACAGGGCATTGGAGGCAATCAGCCCCAGCATTTT. The encoded protein is CASSSHRQGIGGNQPQHF.

This clonotype was observed a handful of times. The chain couples TRBV20-1 to TRBJ2-3; 8 bases agree with TRBD2. Germline CDR1 reads DFQATT; CDR2 reads SNEGSKA (reference sequence). V gave up 2 bases and J gave up 4 bases; unmatched junction bases: 11. This CDR3 spans 16 amino acids. CDR3 nucleotide sequence: TGCAGTGCTAGAAAACCGGGACTAGTCCTCCCAGATACGCAGTATTTT. This codes for CSARKPGLVLPDTQYF.

This clonotype was seen more than once but under ten times. The chain carries TRBV18 and TRBJ1-1; D call uncertain. V was cut by 6 bases and J by 5 bases, with 16 bases left in between. Germline V gene sequence: CDR1 KGHSH, CDR2 LQKENI. The CDR3 contains 14 residues. CDR3 nucleotides: TGTGCCAGCTCTCCCGGACCCCCTGGGACTGAAGCTTTCTTT. The encoded protein is CASSPGPPGTEAFF.

The chain employs TRBV2 and TRBJ1-4, with TRBD1 as a possible D gene (6 bases). This CDR3 has 16 amino acids. Germline V lookup: CDR1 SNHLY, CDR2 FYNNEI. Trimming left V 6 bases short and J 8 bases short, with 22 bases between. The CDR3 loop is CASRGQRTLGGEKLFF. In DNA form, the CDR3 reads TGTGCCAGCAGAGGACAGCGTACCCTGGGGGGGGAAAAACTGTTTTTT.

The V call is TRBV2, the J call TRBJ1-1; D is unclear. The V end lost 6 bases, the J end lost 6 bases, and 11 bases lay between the germline ends. The CDR3 sequence is 12 residues long. Germline loops: CDR1 SNHLY, CDR2 FYNNEI. CDR3 residues: CASRADFSEAFF. The CDR3 nucleotides read TGTGCCAGCAGGGCAGATTTTTCTGAAGCTTTCTTT.

The chain joins TRBV12-3 or TRBV12-4 to TRBJ1-1; no reliable D call. The CDR3 totals 14 residues. V shed 6 bases and J shed 0 bases, with 11 bases lying between them. CDR3 sequence reads: CASRSLTLNTEAFF. CDR3 in DNA: TGTGCCAGCAGGTCCTTGACGCTGAACACTGAAGCTTTCTTT.

This chain uses TRBV7-3 with TRBJ1-2, with D hard to call. Trimming shortened V by 8 bases and J by 8 bases, and 30 bases separated the two germline ends. CDR1 SGHTA and CDR2 FQGTGA come from the germline V gene. The CDR3 length is 17 residues. The CDR3 nucleotides read TGTGCCAGCGGGGAAGGGCGTGTGGGCCTCTTAAGCCGCGGCTACACCTTC. Encoded protein: CASGEGRVGLLSRGYTF.

The CDR3 DNA sequence: TGCAGTGCTAGGGGATTCCGGGACATTCTCCACTTT. Translating gives CSARGFRDILHF. The gene calls are TRBV20-1 and TRBJ1-6; possibly TRBD1 for D (6 bases). Germline-derived CDR1 and CDR2 are DFQATT and SNEGSKA (reference sequence). V was clipped by 3 bases and J by 16 bases, with 16 bases between them. CDR3 length: 12 residues.

The rearrangement links TRBV7-3 to TRBJ1-2, with a possible D match to TRBD1 (5 bases). This CDR3 has 14 residues. Germline loops: CDR1 SGHTA, CDR2 FQGTGA. Trimming removed 2 bases at V and 10 bases at J, with 17 bases between. The CDR3 loop reads CASSLGTGPSAYTF. The DNA for the CDR3 is TGTGCCAGCAGCTTAGGAACAGGCCCTAGCGCCTACACCTTC.

This clonotype has just a few counts. This chain uses TRBV18 with TRBJ2-1, with D perhaps matching TRBD1 (5 bases). CDR3 length: 16 residues. CDR1 and CDR2 (germline): KGHSH, LQKENI. Trimming took 3 bases from V and 2 from J, leaving 14 bases between them. The CDR3 sequence is CASSPYRQSPYNEQFF. CDR3 DNA: TGTGCCAGCTCACCTTACCGACAGTCCCCCTACAATGAGCAGTTCTTC.

The chain carries TRBV25-1 and TRBJ2-2; no clear D gene. The germline CDR1 and CDR2 sequences are MGHDK and SYGVNS. The CDR3 totals 13 residues. Trimming stripped 3 bases from V and 6 bases from J, with 8 bases between. CDR3 in amino acids: CASSDVGPGELFF. CDR3 nucleotides: TGTGCCAGCAGTGATGTAGGGCCCGGGGAGCTGTTTTTT.

The gene calls are TRBV12-3 or TRBV12-4 and TRBJ2-7, with a tentative D call TRBD1 (6 bases). V was trimmed by 6 bases and J by 0 bases, leaving 27 bases between them. The CDR3 has 19 residues. In DNA, the CDR3 is TGTGCCAGCAGCCCCTACCAATTCTCTGGGGGACATAGCTCCTACGAGCAGTACTTC. This translates into CASSPYQFSGGHSSYEQYF.